This T cell receptor (beta chain) was identified in a study of blood T cell repertoires in COVID-19. For the study at large: COVID-19 samples, acute and convalescent, were from the United States, Italy and Spain.

In the original processing: It was from reference gene primer amplification that nucleated cell counts were estimated. Assay used: immunoSEQ multiplex PCR; TCRdb lists only in-frame clones, some missing. Clone size and V and J calls were adopted from that table, with D and trimming inferred from the DNA. The data show fewer than 35,000 clones, with around 90% seen just once and around 2% held by the top ten. V lost 1 base, J lost 5 bases, and 14 bases lay in between. The CDR3 extends over 15 amino acids. Germline V CDR1 and CDR2: LNHDA, SQIVND (reference sequence). The receptor was derived from a man aged 50 to 59 with active or convalescent COVID-19. Sequencing was done on a sample of peripheral blood. The rearrangement uses TRBV19 and TRBJ1-1, with D possibly matching TRBD1 (5 bases). In nucleotides, the CDR3 is TGTGCCAGTAGTATAGTGGGAAGGGGTGATACTGAAGCTTTCTTT. Its protein is CASSIVGRGDTEAFF.